These 28 T cell receptor beta chains share one sample of origin, sequenced in a study of Ad26.COV2.S vaccination and SARS-CoV-2 variants. The treatment here: roughly 19 received Ad26.COV2.S at low or high dose, single or two shots; 5 received placebo; per-sample allocation not given. The samples date from day 63 after the first vaccine or placebo injection. TCRdb's table, derived via immunoSEQ multiplex PCR, lists solely in-frame clones and lacks some. Among roughly 350,000 clones listed, about 86% were seen once. The specimen was peripheral blood, collected in a trial of Ad26.COV2.S vaccine versus placebo. These receptors all come from a person between 18 and 65 years old who received the Ad26.COV2.S COVID-19 vaccine or a placebo.

The rearrangement links TRBV19 to TRBJ2-1; 8 positions match TRBD2. Germline trimming cut 3 bases from V and 6 bases from J; bases unmatched to any gene: 10. Germline V gene sequence: CDR1 LNHDA, CDR2 SQIVND (reference sequence). There are 16 residues in the CDR3. This CDR3 is CASSIVGGAASNEQFF. The CDR3 DNA reads TGTGCCAGTAGTATTGTCGGGGGGGCAGCGAGCAATGAGCAGTTCTTC.

This clone was counted once. Other DNA sequences within the sample encode an identical CDR3. This chain joins TRBV4-2 and TRBJ1-3; weak D call: TRBD1 (5 bases). Germline loops: CDR1 LGHNA, CDR2 YNFKEQ. The CDR3 is 15 residues long. Trimming cost V 0 bases and J 4 bases, with 10 bases left between them. DNA of the CDR3: TGTGCCAGCAGCCAAGACCCTGACAGCGGAAACACCATATATTTT. It yields the protein CASSQDPDSGNTIYF.

This sequence joins TRBV28 and TRBJ1-6; D not certain. Germline lookup yields CDR1 MDHEN and CDR2 SYDVKM. The CDR3 is made up of 16 amino acids. V was trimmed by 7 bases and J by 9 bases, leaving 22 bases between them. CDR3 nucleotides: TGTGCCAGCACCCCCCTTAGGGCGCTGCTAACTTCACCCCTCCACTTT. It yields the protein CASTPLRALLTSPLHF.

This chain connects TRBV6-2 or TRBV6-3 to TRBJ2-3; 12 nucleotides match TRBD1. Germline assignment: CDR1 MNHEY and CDR2 SVGEGT. J gave up 1 base and V 6 bases, and 8 bases lay outside the gene matches. CDR3 size: 17 residues. CDR3 loop: CASSPGTGGIGTDTQYF. DNA for the CDR3: TGTGCCAGCAGCCCCGGGACAGGGGGCATCGGCACAGATACGCAGTATTTT.

A few counts support this clone. The chain recombines TRBV13 with TRBJ2-7; D possibly corresponds to TRBD1 (6 bases). Germline CDR1 reads PRHDT; CDR2 reads FYEKMQ (reference sequence). The length of the CDR3 is 14 residues. The V and J ends lost 6 bases and 0 bases respectively, with 12 bases between them. For the CDR3, the DNA is TGTGCCAGCAGGAGGACAGAGTACTCCTACGAGCAGTACTTC. It codes for CASRRTEYSYEQYF.

V gene TRBV6-2 or TRBV6-3 combines with J gene TRBJ2-4, with TRBD2 matching 13 bases. V lost 2 bases and J lost 8; bases outside the gene matches: 9. CDR1 and CDR2 (germline): MNHEY, SVGEGT. There are 17 residues in the CDR3. CDR3 sequence: CASSYTYGTSGIYIQYF. In DNA form, the CDR3 reads TGTGCCAGCAGTTACACCTACGGGACTAGCGGGATCTACATTCAGTACTTC.

The chain employs TRBV12-3 or TRBV12-4 and TRBJ2-7; D remains unclear. This CDR3 contains 13 residues. V was clipped by 3 bases and J by 3 bases, with 9 bases between them. DNA for the CDR3: TGTGCCAGCAGTTTGGCCGTGAGCTACGAGCAGTACTTC. Protein: CASSLAVSYEQYF.

V usage is TRBV6-5 and J usage is TRBJ1-5; D is undetermined. From germline, CDR1 is MNHEY and CDR2 SVGAGI. Trimming pared 6 bases from V and 1 base from J, leaving 13 bases between. The CDR3 has 15 residues. The DNA for the CDR3 is TGTGCCAGCAGCCCGCAAAGCGGGAGCAATCAGCCCCAGCATTTT. Translating it yields CASSPQSGSNQPQHF.

This clone appeared once. The chain employs TRBV15 and TRBJ2-7, with a weak D call TRBD1 (6 bases). The V end lost 0 bases, the J end lost 6 bases, and 9 bases lay between the germline ends. CDR1 LNHNV and CDR2 YYDKDF come from the germline V gene (reference sequence). The CDR3 has 13 residues. CDR3 region: CATSRERGGEQYF. CDR3 in DNA: TGTGCCACCAGCAGAGAACGAGGGGGCGAGCAGTACTTC.

CDR3 sequence (DNA): TGTGCCAGCAGTAGGGACAGCTACAATCAGCCCCAGCATTTT. It translates to CASSRDSYNQPQHF. J is TRBJ1-5 and V is TRBV6-2 or TRBV6-3; 7 nucleotides line up with TRBD1. CDR3 size: 14 residues. CDR1 is MNHEY and CDR2 is SVGEGT in the germline V gene. The ends lost 5 bases at V and 3 bases at J; junction bases unmatched: 4.

Written as DNA, the CDR3 is TGTGCCAGCAGTCCGGGACTAGCGGAGTACAATGAGCAGTTCTTC. Its translation is CASSPGLAEYNEQFF. The chain couples TRBV6-5 to TRBJ2-1, with 11 nucleotides matching TRBD2. Germline V lookup: CDR1 MNHEY, CDR2 SVGAGI. V shed 5 bases and J 4 bases; nucleotides not matched to a gene: 4. This CDR3 contains 15 residues.

The J gene is TRBJ1-1, the V gene TRBV28, with D unclear. The V end was cut by 5 bases, the J end by 6 bases, with 13 bases between. The CDR3 is 13 residues long. In germline, CDR1 is MDHEN, CDR2 SYDVKM. The CDR3: CASSLSLGAEAFF. In DNA form, the CDR3 reads TGTGCCAGCAGTCTCTCTCTAGGCGCTGAAGCTTTCTTT.

This clone was observed a few times. The CDR3 DNA follows: TGTGCCAGCAGCCGAAGGGGCGGCCCAGGGGAGCTGTTTTTT. Residues: CASSRRGGPGELFF. The chain combines TRBV7-9 with TRBJ2-2, with a possible D match to TRBD1 (5 bases). Germline V gene sequence: CDR1 SEHNR, CDR2 FQNEAQ (reference sequence). The V end was cut by 5 bases, the J end by 8 bases, with 15 bases between. This CDR3 contains 14 residues. The whole variable domain, remainder taken from reference TRBV7-9 and TRBJ2-2, is DTGVSQNPRHKITKRGQNVTFRCDPISEHNRLYWYRQTLGQGPEFLTYFQNEAQLEKSRLLSDRFSAERPKGSFSTLEIQRTEQGDSAMYLCASSRRGGPGELFFGEGSRLTVL.

This clone was recorded once. The rearrangement uses TRBV13 and TRBJ2-1; D possibly corresponds to TRBD2 (6 bases). From germline, CDR1 is PRHDT and CDR2 FYEKMQ (reference sequence). The CDR3 is made up of 14 amino acids. The V end was cut by 6 bases, the J end by 2 bases, with 11 bases between. CDR3 in amino acids: CASRLTSPYNEQFF. CDR3 bases: TGTGCCAGCAGGTTAACTAGCCCCTACAATGAGCAGTTCTTC.

CDR3 region: CASIQRSGTSGTNEQFF. The CDR3 DNA sequence: TGTGCCAGCATCCAACGCTCCGGGACTAGCGGGACTAATGAGCAGTTCTTC. This chain uses TRBV11-2 with TRBJ2-1; 13 nucleotides align to TRBD2. CDR1 is SGHAT, CDR2 FQNNGV, per germline. The CDR3 has 17 residues. With 7 bases clipped from V and 7 bases from J, the junction kept 13 bases outside the gene matches. The full variable domain, with the rest looked up from reference TRBV11-2 and TRBJ2-1, is EAGVAQSPRYKIIEKRQSVAFWCNPISGHATLYWYQQILGQGPKLLIQFQNNGVVDDSQLPKDRFSAERLKGVDSTLKIQPAKLEDSAVYLCASIQRSGTSGTNEQFFGPGTRLTVL.

This clone has just one count. This chain links TRBV3-1 (or the pseudogene TRBV3-2) with TRBJ2-2; perhaps TRBD2 as D (5 bases). The CDR3 totals 14 residues. The V end was cut by 4 bases, the J end by 5 bases, with 11 bases between. The germline V gene encodes CDR1 LGHDT and CDR2 YNNKEL (reference sequence). DNA for the CDR3: TGTGCCAGCAGCCCGGGATGGGGAACCGGGGAGCTGTTTTTT. It encodes CASSPGWGTGELFF.

The rearrangement uses TRBV19 and TRBJ1-2, with D tentatively TRBD1 (5 bases). V lost 5 bases to trimming and J lost 7 bases, with 17 bases between them. This CDR3 comprises 14 residues. CDR1 is LNHDA and CDR2 is SQIVND in the germline V gene (reference sequence). CDR3 sequence (DNA): TGTGCCAGTAGTTTTCTCCGGACCCAGGGTGGCTACACCTTC. This codes for CASSFLRTQGGYTF. Full variable domain (outside the CDR3, taken from reference TRBV19 and TRBJ1-2): DGGITQSPKYLFRKEGQNVTLSCEQNLNHDAMYWYRQDPGQGLRLIYYSQIVNDFQKGDIAEGYSVSREKKESFPLTVTSAQKNPTAFYLCASSFLRTQGGYTFGSGTRLTVV.

V and J are TRBV4-3 and TRBJ1-4; D is possibly TRBD1 (5 bases). The germline V and J ends were trimmed by 0 bases and 5 bases, with 13 bases remaining between them. Germline CDR1 LGHNA, CDR2 YSLEER. The CDR3 has 16 amino acids. The CDR3 DNA sequence: TGCGCCAGCAGCCAAGATTGGGGGTCTTCGAATGAAAAACTGTTTTTT. Its protein product is CASSQDWGSSNEKLFF.

The rearrangement links TRBV7-3 to TRBJ2-3, with TRBD2 matching over 8 bases. CDR3 length equals 15 residues. Germline-derived CDR1 and CDR2 are SGHTA and FQGTGA. V shed 6 bases, J shed 6 bases, and the junction held 11 bases outside the gene matches. The CDR3 sequence: CASSSTGTRGDTQYF. In nucleotides, the CDR3 is TGTGCCAGCAGTTCGACCGGGACTAGGGGGGATACGCAGTATTTT.

This chain links TRBV19 with TRBJ2-6, with unresolved D. Germline V lookup: CDR1 LNHDA, CDR2 SQIVND (reference sequence). The CDR3 loop spans 13 amino acids. In DNA form, the CDR3 reads TGTGTCTCGGCACCTCTTAGGGCCAACGTCCTGACTTTC. Translated, it gives CVSAPLRANVLTF.

This sequence joins TRBV5-1 and TRBJ2-4; a possible D gene is TRBD1 (6 bases). Trimming took off 0 bases at V and 1 base at J, with 11 bases between the two ends. The CDR3 is 16 residues long. The germline CDR1 and CDR2 sequences are SGHRS and YFSETQ. The CDR3 region has the DNA TGCGCCAGCAGCTTGGAGAGGGGGTCGGCCAAAAACATTCAGTACTTC. Amino acids: CASSLERGSAKNIQYF.

Points on this clone: Other DNA sequences in the sample encode the same CDR3. This chain uses TRBV21-1 with TRBJ2-5; the table gives TRBD2 as D, unverified against the DNA. TRBV21-1 is a known pseudogene. This CDR3 contains 12 residues. The DNA for the CDR3 is TGTGCCAGCAGCAAACAACGGGAGACCCAGTACTTC. Translating gives CASSKQRETQYF.

The V call is TRBV11-2, the J call TRBJ2-7; unclear D gene. V shed 4 bases and J shed 3 bases, with 7 bases lying between them. CDR1 and CDR2 from the germline V gene are SGHAT and FQNNGV. The CDR3 length is 12 residues. CDR3 residues: CASSSTYYEQYF. The CDR3 DNA follows: TGTGCCAGCAGCTCCACCTACTACGAGCAGTACTTC.

This chain connects TRBV5-5 to TRBJ1-1; D uncertain. V was pared by 6 bases and J by 10 bases, with 22 bases between. The CDR3 runs 14 residues. Germline CDR1 is SGHKS and CDR2 is YYEKEE (reference sequence). The CDR3: CASINPDLPSRAFF. The CDR3 DNA sequence: TGTGCCAGCATAAACCCGGACCTCCCCAGTAGAGCTTTCTTT.

CDR3 DNA sequence: TGTGCCAGCAGCCCTCGAGGAGGGGCCCTGAACACTGAAGCTTTCTTT. Its translation: CASSPRGGALNTEAFF. The J gene is TRBJ1-1, the V gene TRBV7-2, with TRBD1 as a possible D gene (5 bases). The CDR3 is made up of 16 amino acids. Germline CDR1 and CDR2: SGHTA and FQGNSA. Trimming pared 5 bases from V and 0 bases from J, leaving 16 bases between.

The chain couples TRBV5-4 to TRBJ1-1; a weak D match, TRBD1 (6 bases). The V gene's germline CDR1 is SGHNT and CDR2 YYREEE (reference sequence). The CDR3 consists of 16 residues. V lost 4 bases and J lost 4, with 20 bases in between. CDR3 bases: TGTGCCAGCAGCCCCCCCCAAGGGGGAAGTGGCACTGAAGCTTTCTTT. Its translation is CASSPPQGGSGTEAFF.

There are a few counts of this clone. The chain has TRBV11-2 and TRBJ2-7; 10 nucleotides align to TRBD2. The V and J ends lost 4 bases and 2 bases, in that order; junction bases with no gene match: 5. This CDR3 comprises 15 residues. Germline CDR1 SGHAT, CDR2 FQNNGV. The CDR3 DNA reads as TGTGCCAGCAGCTCCACTAGCGGGGTGACCTACGAGCAGTACTTC. This translates into CASSSTSGVTYEQYF.

The rearrangement joins TRBV7-8 to TRBJ1-4; D gene ambiguous. V lost 5 bases and J lost 8, with 6 bases in between. CDR1 SGHVS and CDR2 FQNEAQ come from the germline V gene. The CDR3 loop spans 11 amino acids. The CDR3 loop is CASSQGEKLFF. Here the CDR3 DNA reads TGTGCCAGCAGCCAAGGGGAAAAACTGTTTTTT.